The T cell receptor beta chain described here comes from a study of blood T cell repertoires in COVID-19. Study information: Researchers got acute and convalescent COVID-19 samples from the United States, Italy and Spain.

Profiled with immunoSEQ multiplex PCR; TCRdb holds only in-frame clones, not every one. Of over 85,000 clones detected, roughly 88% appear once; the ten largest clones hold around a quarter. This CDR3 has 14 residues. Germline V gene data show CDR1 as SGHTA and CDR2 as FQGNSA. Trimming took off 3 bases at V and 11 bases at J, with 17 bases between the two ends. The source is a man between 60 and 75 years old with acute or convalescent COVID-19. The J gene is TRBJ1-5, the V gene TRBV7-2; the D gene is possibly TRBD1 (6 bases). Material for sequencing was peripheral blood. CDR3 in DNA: TGTGCCAGCAGCTTTGGGGCAGGGGTTGGGGCCCAGCATTTT. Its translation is CASSFGAGVGAQHF.